This TCR beta chain is drawn from a study of blood T cell repertoires in COVID-19. Study information: T cells, B-cell-depleted T cells, or PBMCs provided the cDNA or gDNA that served as material.

Profiling relied on immunoSEQ multiplex PCR, and the TCRdb table lists in-frame clones only, not all of them. There are around 220,000 clones in the sample; 88% occur only once, and about 14% lies in the top ten. Participants were aged about 18 to 100 years, lived in around 22 US areas, and enrolled virtually. CDR1 is SGHDT and CDR2 is YYEEEE in the germline V gene. V was clipped by 4 bases and J by 5 bases; unmatched bases: 4. The CDR3 has 14 amino acids. V is TRBV5-6 and J is TRBJ2-7, with 12 bases fitting TRBD2. The TCR sequence derives from a woman in her 50s with acute COVID-19. The material sequenced was PBMCs or T cells enriched from blood (not recorded which). The CDR3 DNA is TGTGCCAGCAGCCTAACTAGCGGGAGGAACGAGCAGTACTTC. It specifies CASSLTSGRNEQYF.